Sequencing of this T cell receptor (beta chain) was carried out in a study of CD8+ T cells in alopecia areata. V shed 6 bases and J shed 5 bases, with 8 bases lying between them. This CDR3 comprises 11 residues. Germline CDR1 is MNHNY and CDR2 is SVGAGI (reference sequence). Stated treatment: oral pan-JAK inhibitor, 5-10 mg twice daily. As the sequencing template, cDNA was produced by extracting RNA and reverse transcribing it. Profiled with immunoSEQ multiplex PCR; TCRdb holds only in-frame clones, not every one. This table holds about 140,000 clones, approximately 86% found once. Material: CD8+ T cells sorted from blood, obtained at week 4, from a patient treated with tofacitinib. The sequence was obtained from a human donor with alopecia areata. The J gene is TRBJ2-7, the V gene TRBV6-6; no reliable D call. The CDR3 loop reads CASRGFDEQYF. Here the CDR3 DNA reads TGTGCCAGCAGAGGGTTCGACGAGCAGTACTTC.